This TCR beta chain was profiled in a study of blood T cell repertoires in COVID-19. Germline CDR1 and CDR2: LNHDA and SQIVND (reference sequence). There are 13 residues in the CDR3. The V end lost 3 bases, the J end lost 9 bases, and 12 bases lay between the germline ends. Produced via immunoSEQ multiplex PCR; TCRdb's table is partial and in-frame only. This table has 250,000 or so clones, approximately 86% appearing once. The origin of this receptor is a woman between 70 and 85 years old with active or convalescent COVID-19. The chain is built from TRBV19 and TRBJ1-5; D remains unclear. What was sequenced was peripheral blood. CDR3 bases: TGTGCCAGTAGTATGAGGGAAACTGGGCCCCAGCATTTT. Its protein product is CASSMRETGPQHF.